Below, 5 T cell receptor beta chains from the same sample are listed, as sequenced in a study of blood T cell repertoires in COVID-19. TCRdb's table, derived via immunoSEQ multiplex PCR, lists solely in-frame clones and lacks some. This table holds about 200,000 clones, around three quarters found once. Sample: peripheral blood. The receptors originated from a woman aged 70-85 years with acute or convalescent COVID-19.

V gene TRBV28 combines with J gene TRBJ2-5; 14 bases line up with TRBD2. The CDR3 is 18 residues long. The germline gives CDR1 MDHEN, CDR2 SYDVKM. Germline trimming cut 2 bases from V and 4 bases from J; bases unmatched to any gene: 9. The CDR3 DNA follows: TGTGCCAGCAGTTTAAGACTAGCGGGAGGGCCGGTCGGAGAGACCCAGTACTTC. Encoded protein: CASSLRLAGGPVGETQYF.

This chain uses TRBV18 with TRBJ1-3; tentatively, D is TRBD1 (5 bases). Trimming cost V 8 bases and J 2 bases, with 13 bases left between them. CDR1 and CDR2 from the germline V gene are KGHSH and LQKENI. This CDR3 spans 14 amino acids. The CDR3 is CASGVTDPGNTIYF. CDR3 bases: TGTGCCAGCGGTGTGACAGATCCTGGAAACACCATATATTTT.

There are a few counts of this clone. The chain couples TRBV5-1 to TRBJ2-3, with D perhaps matching TRBD2 (6 bases). The germline V gene has CDR1 SGHRS and CDR2 YFSETQ. The length of the CDR3 is 16 residues. Between the trimmed V and J ends, which lost 2 bases and 2 bases, there was a span of 15 bases. CDR3 residues: CASSFTGTGVTDTQYF. CDR3 nucleotides: TGCGCCAGCAGCTTTACCGGGACTGGGGTCACAGATACGCAGTATTTT. Variable domain in full (rest from reference TRBV5-1 and TRBJ2-3): KAGVTQTPRYLIKTRGQQVTLSCSPISGHRSVSWYQQTPGQGLQFLFEYFSETQRNKGNFPGRFSGRQFSNSRSEMNVSTLELGDSALYLCASSFTGTGVTDTQYFGPGTRLTVL.

The V and J genes are TRBV6-5 and TRBJ2-1; TRBD2 aligns across 10 bases. CDR1 MNHEY and CDR2 SVGAGI come from the germline V gene. CDR3 length: 14 residues. J was trimmed by 4 bases and V by 6 bases; bases with no gene match: 3. CDR3 in DNA: TGTGCCAGCAGGCAGCGGGAGGGGTACAATGAGCAGTTCTTC. Amino acids: CASRQREGYNEQFF.

The rearrangement uses TRBV15 and TRBJ2-3; D unresolved. This CDR3 spans 15 amino acids. CDR1 and CDR2 (germline): LNHNV, YYDKDF (reference sequence). V shed 0 bases and J shed 4 bases, with 11 bases lying between them. The CDR3 spells CATSRDRREADTQYF. CDR3 DNA: TGTGCCACCAGCAGAGATCGTAGAGAGGCAGATACGCAGTATTTT.